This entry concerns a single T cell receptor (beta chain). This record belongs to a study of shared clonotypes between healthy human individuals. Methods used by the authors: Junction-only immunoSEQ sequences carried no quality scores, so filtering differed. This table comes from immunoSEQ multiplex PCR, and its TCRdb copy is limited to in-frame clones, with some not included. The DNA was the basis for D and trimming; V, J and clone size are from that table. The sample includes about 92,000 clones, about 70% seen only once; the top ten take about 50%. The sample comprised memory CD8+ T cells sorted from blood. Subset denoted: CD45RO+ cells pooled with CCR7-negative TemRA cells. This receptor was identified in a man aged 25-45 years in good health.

The CDR3 sequence is CASSLSSGDEQFF. The CDR3 DNA is TGTGCCAGCAGCTTATCCTCCGGGGATGAGCAGTTCTTC. V usage is TRBV7-9 and J usage is TRBJ2-1; a possible D gene is TRBD2 (5 bases). V dropped 2 bases and J dropped 8 bases, with 10 bases sitting between them. CDR3 length equals 13 residues. Germline values: CDR1 SEHNR, CDR2 FQNEAQ (reference sequence). The whole variable domain, remainder taken from reference TRBV7-9 and TRBJ2-1, is DTGVSQNPRHKITKRGQNVTFRCDPISEHNRLYWYRQTLGQGPEFLTYFQNEAQLEKSRLLSDRFSAERPKGSFSTLEIQRTEQGDSAMYLCASSLSSGDEQFFGPGTRLTVL.